A selection of T cell receptor beta chains follows, all from one sample in a study of PD-1 blockade in classical Hodgkin lymphoma. Data came from immunoSEQ multiplex PCR; TCRdb stores just in-frame clones and leaves some out. The sample has more than 70,000 clones; around 90% are singletons. The material sequenced was peripheral blood mononuclear cells (PBMCs), taken before the second cycle of nivolumab. The receptor source for this set is a human donor with classical Hodgkin lymphoma. Each CDR3 is given with its conserved first and last residue. The D gene is left open where the match is weak. The size of a clone is reported for some rows only, either as once, few or many, or as a class for expanded clones.

TRBD2 | TRBJ2-5 | NA | TRBV2 | CASRTSGSRETQYF | TGTGCCAGCAGAACTAGCGGGAGTCGAGAGACCCAGTACTTC
NA | TRBJ2-2 | NA | TRBV7-6 | CASSKSGGNTGELFF | TGTGCCAGCTCAAAGAGTGGGGGCAATACCGGGGAGCTGTTTTTT
TRBD2 | TRBJ2-7 | NA | TRBV2 | CASSPGGGPKGYNEQYF | TGTGCCAGCTCTCCCGGGGGGGGACCCAAGGGTTACAACGAGCAGTACTTC
NA | TRBJ2-5 | NA | TRBV28 | CASSLYAGLETQYF | TGTGCCAGCAGTTTATATGCAGGGCTGGAGACCCAGTACTTC
NA | TRBJ1-5 | few | TRBV6-1 | CASSPMNQPQHF | TGTGCCAGCAGCCCGATGAATCAGCCCCAGCATTTT
TRBD2 | TRBJ2-1 | NA | TRBV9 | CASSTRTSGSYNEQFF | TGTGCCAGCAGCACGAGGACTAGCGGAAGTTACAATGAGCAGTTCTTC
NA | TRBJ1-1 | NA | TRBV19 | CASSMKRNTEAFF | TGTGCCAGTAGTATGAAAAGGAACACTGAAGCTTTCTTT
NA | TRBJ1-2 | NA | TRBV10-3 | CAISESWGQDYGYTF | TGTGCCATCAGTGAGTCCTGGGGGCAGGACTATGGCTACACCTTC
NA | TRBJ2-7 | once | TRBV15 | CATSSPVKGAYEQYF | TGTGCCACCAGCAGCCCAGTGAAGGGGGCCTACGAGCAGTACTTC
TRBD1 | TRBJ2-4 | NA | TRBV6-1 | CASSWDRERIQYF | TGTGCCAGCAGTTGGGACAGGGAACGCATTCAGTACTTC
NA | TRBJ1-5 | NA | TRBV9 | CASSVVGDSNQPQHF | TGTGCCAGCAGCGTAGTAGGAGATAGCAATCAGCCCCAGCATTTT
TRBD1 | TRBJ1-2 | NA | TRBV4-2 | CASSQDVTDRGLRSYGYTF | TGTGCCAGCAGCCAAGATGTGACGGACAGGGGGCTCCGGAGCTATGGCTACACCTTC
NA | TRBJ2-7 | NA | TRBV27 | CASSFWRDDEQYF | TGTGCCAGCAGTTTCTGGCGGGACGACGAGCAGTACTTC
NA | TRBJ1-4 | NA | TRBV5-6 | CASSLTGWEEKLFF | TGTGCCAGCAGCTTGACAGGGTGGGAGGAAAAACTGTTTTTT
TRBD1 | TRBJ2-2 | once | TRBV2 | CASKSDRGNTGELFF | TGTGCCAGCAAATCGGACAGGGGGAACACCGGGGAGCTGTTTTTT
NA | TRBJ1-2 | once | TRBV9 | CASSVGGDGPYGYTF | TGTGCCAGCAGCGTAGGAGGGGACGGACCCTATGGCTACACCTTC
TRBD2 | TRBJ2-1 | NA | TRBV4-1 | CASSQPTSGSNNEQFF | TGCGCCAGCAGCCAACCGACTAGCGGGAGTAATAATGAGCAGTTCTTC
NA | TRBJ2-4 | NA | TRBV25-1 | CASSESGPIAKNIQYF | TGTGCCAGCAGTGAATCCGGGCCGATAGCCAAAAACATTCAGTACTTC
NA | TRBJ2-7 | NA | TRBV5-1 | CASSLTSVSDYEQYF | TGCGCCAGCAGCTTGACCTCTGTTTCGGACTACGAGCAGTACTTC
NA | TRBJ2-7 | NA | TRBV5-1 | CASSDSLSYEQYF | TGCGCCAGCAGTGACAGCCTTTCCTACGAGCAGTACTTC
NA | TRBJ2-2 | NA | TRBV4-2 | CASRQLLKGPSNTGELFF | TGTGCCAGCAGACAACTCCTAAAGGGGCCTTCGAACACCGGGGAGCTGTTTTTT
NA | TRBJ2-7 | NA | TRBV18 | CASSPGTYSYEQYF | TGTGCCAGCTCACCAGGGACTTACTCCTACGAGCAGTACTTC
TRBD2 | TRBJ2-3 | once | TRBV7-7 | CASSSLAGDADTQYF | TGTGCTAGCAGCTCCTTAGCGGGGGACGCAGATACGCAGTATTTT
NA | TRBJ1-1 | NA | TRBV10-3 | CAISKGEDSNTEAFF | TGTGCCATCTCGAAAGGGGAGGACAGCAACACTGAAGCTTTCTTT
NA | TRBJ2-7 | NA | TRBV4-2 | CASSQLRGRGSYEQYF | TGTGCCAGCAGCCAACTCCGGGGTCGGGGCTCCTACGAGCAGTACTTC
TRBD2 | TRBJ2-7 | NA | TRBV18 | CASSPGGLAGFEQYF | TGTGCCAGCTCACCCGGGGGACTAGCGGGATTCGAGCAGTACTTC
NA | TRBJ1-1 | NA | TRBV6-5 | CASSYSSWGRNTEAFF | TGTGCCAGCAGTTACTCGAGCTGGGGGAGGAACACTGAAGCTTTCTTT
NA | TRBJ1-5 | NA | TRBV19 | CASSINRASNQPQHF | TGTGCCAGTAGTATAAACAGGGCAAGCAATCAGCCCCAGCATTTT
NA | TRBJ1-5 | NA | TRBV27 | CASSMPGGNQPQHF | TGTGCCAGCAGTATGCCCGGCGGCAATCAGCCCCAGCATTTT
NA | TRBJ1-2 | NA | TRBV6-6 | CASSRDTGNYGYTF | TGTGCCAGCAGTAGGGACACGGGTAACTATGGCTACACCTTC
NA | TRBJ1-1 | NA | TRBV29-1 | CSVVSGDTEAFF | TGCAGCGTTGTGTCAGGGGACACTGAAGCTTTCTTT
NA | TRBJ2-1 | NA | TRBV6-1 | CASSERELARDEQFF | TGTGCCAGCAGTGAAAGGGAATTAGCACGCGATGAGCAGTTCTTC
NA | TRBJ2-5 | once | TRBV30 | CAWSVPLNRRVGEQYF | TGTGCCTGGAGTGTACCTTTAAACAGAAGGGTGGGGGAGCAGTACTTC
NA | TRBJ1-1 | once | TRBV6-1 | CASSEILGGTLNTEAFF | TGTGCCAGCAGTGAAATATTAGGAGGGACCCTGAACACTGAAGCTTTCTTT
NA | TRBJ1-1 | NA | TRBV11-2 | CASSFLGVDTEAFF | TGTGCCAGCAGCTTCTTGGGGGTTGACACTGAAGCTTTCTTT
TRBD1 | TRBJ1-1 | NA | TRBV7-9 | CASSLEGQGAGTEAFF | TGTGCCAGCAGCTTAGAGGGACAGGGGGCAGGTACTGAAGCTTTCTTT
TRBD1 | TRBJ2-7 | NA | TRBV30 | CAWSSDRAYEQYF | TGTGCCTGGAGTAGTGACAGGGCCTACGAGCAGTACTTC
NA | TRBJ2-7 | once | TRBV27 | CASTQTGGAPPYEQYF | TGTGCCAGCACCCAAACAGGGGGGGCGCCCCCCTACGAGCAGTACTTC
NA | TRBJ1-1 | NA | TRBV15 | CATSRTVKAFF | TGTGCCACCAGCCGGACAGTCAAAGCTTTCTTT
TRBD2 | TRBJ2-7 | NA | TRBV10-3 | CAISGGPAGGYSYEQYF | TGTGCCATCAGTGGGGGTCCAGCGGGAGGTTACTCCTACGAGCAGTACTTC
NA | TRBJ2-1 | once | TRBV7-3 | CASSPSNWDEQFF | TGTGCCAGCAGCCCCTCCAACTGGGATGAGCAGTTCTTC
NA | TRBJ2-1 | NA | TRBV9 | CASSVVGKGEQFF | TGTGCCAGCAGCGTAGTGGGGAAAGGCGAGCAGTTCTTC
TRBD2 | TRBJ2-7 | NA | TRBV27 | CASSLAGGYEQYF | TGTGCCAGCAGTCTAGCGGGGGGCTACGAGCAGTACTTC
NA | TRBJ2-1 | NA | TRBV4-1 | CASSHVLDNEQFF | TGCGCCAGCAGCCACGTACTAGACAATGAGCAGTTCTTC
NA | TRBJ2-2 | NA | TRBV18 | CASSGDLSGELFF | TGTGCCAGCTCAGGGGACTTGAGCGGGGAGCTGTTTTTT
NA | TRBJ2-3 | NA | TRBV6-5 | CASSYSQSTDTQYF | TGTGCCAGCAGTTACTCACAGTCCACAGATACGCAGTATTTT
TRBD1 | TRBJ1-4 | NA | TRBV7-9 | CATNLDRDATNEKLFF | TGTGCCACGAATTTGGACAGGGATGCAACTAATGAAAAACTGTTTTTT
NA | TRBJ2-7 | NA | TRBV2 | CASSEVDAWIGEQYF | TGTGCCAGCAGTGAAGTTGACGCTTGGATAGGCGAGCAGTACTTC
NA | TRBJ2-5 | once | TRBV7-2 | CASSLAQGTQYF | TGTGCCAGCAGCTTAGCGCAGGGGACCCAGTACTTC
NA | TRBJ2-3 | NA | TRBV25-1 | CASSEYVQDTQYF | TGTGCCAGCAGTGAATATGTCCAAGATACGCAGTATTTT
TRBD1 | TRBJ2-2 | NA | TRBV28 | CASSRSSGTGWTGELFF | TGTGCCAGCAGCCGCAGTAGTGGGACAGGGTGGACCGGGGAGCTGTTTTTT
NA | TRBJ2-7 | NA | TRBV5-1 | CASSLKTAYEQYF | TGCGCCAGCAGCTTAAAGACAGCTTACGAGCAGTACTTC
NA | TRBJ2-7 | once | TRBV5-1 | CASSLASLVEQYF | TGCGCCAGCAGCTTGGCATCCTTGGTCGAGCAGTACTTC
TRBD1 | TRBJ2-7 | NA | TRBV5-1 | CASNTGGIRRPYEQYF | TGCGCCAGCAATACAGGGGGGATTAGGCGCCCCTACGAGCAGTACTTC
NA | TRBJ1-1 | once | TRBV5-1 | CASSLRGRGTEAFF | TGCGCCAGCAGCTTACGAGGTCGCGGCACTGAAGCTTTCTTT
NA | TRBJ1-2 | NA | TRBV11-2 | CASSLSMAGNYGYTF | TGTGCCAGCAGCTTAAGTATGGCAGGGAACTATGGCTACACCTTC
NA | TRBJ2-2 | NA | TRBV20-1 | CSARGGGELFF | TGCAGTGCTAGAGGGGGTGGGGAGCTGTTTTTT
NA | TRBJ1-2 | NA | TRBV14 | CASSRGIWNYGYTF | TGTGCCAGCAGCCGAGGGATCTGGAACTATGGCTACACCTTC
NA | TRBJ2-3 | once | TRBV10-1 | CASSRDRSSTDTQYF | TGCGCCAGCAGCCGCGACAGGAGCAGCACAGATACGCAGTATTTT